This record concerns one TCR beta chain sequence. The antigen remains undetermined. The sample belongs to a study of T-cell memory formation after mild COVID-19. TCRdb recomputed calls from the 5' RACE reads with MiXCR, one row per CDR3 protein. The table lists fewer than 250,000 distinct CDR3 sequences, about 10% of them singletons. V lost 4 bases to trimming and J lost 3 bases, with 24 bases between them. The CDR3 is 19 amino acids. Study outcomes and limitations: In pre-infection memory, a portion of responding clones appeared, which suggested that cross-reactive memory joined.

This TCR was sampled from a man between 18 and 35 years old who had mild COVID-19 (a few samples of this study predate the infection). Cell type and time point are not known. The sample taken for sequencing was PBMCs or a T cell subset sorted from them (not recorded which). This rearrangement joins TRBV12-3 or TRBV12-4 to TRBJ2-2, with D maybe TRBD2 (7 bases). The CDR3 region has the DNA TGTGCCAGCAGTTCAATGCTGGGCGGGGGCGTGCAGTACACCGGGGAGCTGTTTTTT. Its translation is CASSSMLGGGVQYTGELFF.